The 21 T cell receptor beta chains given below trace back to one sample, sequenced in a study of Ad26.COV2.S vaccination and SARS-CoV-2 variants. This sample's treatment: roughly 18 received Ad26.COV2.S at low or high dose, single or two shots; 5 received placebo; per-sample allocation not given. Collection of the samples took place on day 63 after the first injection of vaccine or placebo. This table comes from immunoSEQ multiplex PCR, and its TCRdb copy is limited to in-frame clones, with some not included. The repertoire includes about 410,000 clones, 92% of them detected once, and approximately 1.7% sits in the top ten. The sequenced sample was peripheral blood, obtained in a trial of Ad26.COV2.S vaccine versus placebo. The source of these receptors is a person between 18 and 65 years old who received the Ad26.COV2.S COVID-19 vaccine or a placebo.

The V call is TRBV6-5, the J call TRBJ2-1; D gene unclear. Germline V gene data show CDR1 as MNHEY and CDR2 as SVGAGI. Trimming cost V 2 bases and J 1 base, with 9 bases left between them. This CDR3 has 15 amino acids. This CDR3 is CASSYIFSSYNEQFF. CDR3 DNA sequence: TGTGCCAGCAGTTACATCTTCTCTTCCTACAATGAGCAGTTCTTC.

V gene TRBV6-1 combines with J gene TRBJ1-1; D call uncertain. Between the trimmed V and J ends, which lost 1 base and 0 bases, there was a span of 3 bases. Germline V gives CDR1 MNHNS, CDR2 SASEGT. This CDR3 is 13 amino acids long. This chain's CDR3 is CASSEGMNTEAFF. The CDR3 nucleotides read TGTGCCAGCAGTGAAGGCATGAACACTGAAGCTTTCTTT.

The V gene is TRBV5-1, the J gene TRBJ1-3; unclear D gene. The germline gives CDR1 SGHRS, CDR2 YFSETQ. The V gene lost 4 bases and the J gene lost 1 base, with 12 bases spanning the gap. The CDR3 extends over 15 amino acids. CDR3 sequence reads: CASSAHPASGNTIYF. CDR3 nucleotide sequence: TGCGCCAGCAGCGCGCACCCCGCTTCTGGAAACACCATATATTTT.

The V call is TRBV10-3, the J call TRBJ2-1; D is unclear. In germline, CDR1 is ENHRY, CDR2 SYGVKD. With 6 bases removed from V and 6 bases from J, the gap between germline ends came to 15 bases. The CDR3 is made up of 14 amino acids. The CDR3 is CAISPDRYFNEQFF. For the CDR3, the DNA is TGTGCCATCAGCCCGGACCGTTACTTCAATGAGCAGTTCTTC.

V usage is TRBV27 and J usage is TRBJ2-1, with D perhaps given as TRBD1 or TRBD2 (5 bases each). The CDR3 runs 13 residues. The germline V and J ends were trimmed by 5 bases and 9 bases, with 14 bases remaining between them. Germline V CDR1 and CDR2: MNHEY, SMNVEV (reference sequence). The CDR3 region has the DNA TGTGCCAGCAGTCCCCTCGGGGCTACTGAGCAGTTCTTC. Translated, it gives CASSPLGATEQFF.

The chain employs TRBV5-4 and TRBJ1-2, with D unresolved. Per germline, CDR1 SGHNT and CDR2 YYREEE (reference sequence). Trimming stripped 4 bases from V and 0 bases from J, with 10 bases between. This CDR3 contains 14 residues. The CDR3: CASSPVKTNYGYTF. The DNA for the CDR3 is TGTGCCAGCAGCCCAGTAAAAACTAACTATGGCTACACCTTC. Together with reference TRBV5-4 and TRBJ1-2, the CDR3 gives the full variable domain: ETGVTQSPTHLIKTRGQQVTLRCSSQSGHNTVSWYQQALGQGPQFIFQYYREEENGRGNFPPRFSGLQFPNYSSELNVNALELDDSALYLCASSPVKTNYGYTFGSGTRLTVV.

This chain connects TRBV5-1 to TRBJ2-1; 7 nucleotides line up with TRBD1. With 1 base clipped from V and 1 base from J, the junction kept 5 bases outside the gene matches. The CDR3 has 16 amino acids. Germline V gene data show CDR1 as SGHRS and CDR2 as YFSETQ. The CDR3 nucleotides are TGCGCCAGCAGCTTGCAACCCAGGGGGTCCTACAATGAGCAGTTCTTC. Translating it yields CASSLQPRGSYNEQFF.

V usage is TRBV4-3 and J usage is TRBJ1-2, with 9 bases matching TRBD1. Germline loops: CDR1 LGHNA, CDR2 YSLEER. V was clipped by 1 base and J by 5 bases; unmatched bases: 8. The CDR3 runs to 16 residues. The CDR3 region has the DNA TGCGCCAGCAGCCAAGGAGTAACAGGGGGCTTTTATGGCTACACCTTC. This gives the protein CASSQGVTGGFYGYTF.

V usage is TRBV10-3 and J usage is TRBJ1-2, with TRBD1 matching over 12 bases. Germline lookup yields CDR1 ENHRY and CDR2 SYGVKD. V shed 2 bases, J shed 5 bases, and the junction held 3 bases outside the gene matches. The CDR3 length is 15 residues. The CDR3 DNA reads as TGTGCCATCAGTGAGCCGGGACAGGGGGCATATGGCTACACCTTC. It encodes CAISEPGQGAYGYTF.

This chain connects TRBV27 to TRBJ1-1; 11 bases line up with TRBD1. CDR1 is MNHEY, CDR2 SMNVEV, per germline (reference sequence). V was pared by 5 bases and J by 11 bases, with 7 bases of the junction left unmatched. The CDR3 runs to 13 residues. CDR3 region: CASSLWTGGVAFF. The CDR3 DNA follows: TGTGCCAGCAGTCTATGGACAGGGGGCGTCGCTTTCTTT.

The chain recombines TRBV5-1 with TRBJ1-1; D is possibly TRBD1 (6 bases). Trimming cost V 4 bases and J 1 base, with 17 bases left between them. Per the germline V gene, CDR1 is SGHRS and CDR2 is YFSETQ. This CDR3 has 16 residues. The DNA for the CDR3 is TGCGCCAGCAGCCCGGGGGCGAGCAAGTGGAACACTGAAGCTTTCTTT. This sequence encodes CASSPGASKWNTEAFF.

V usage is TRBV9 and J usage is TRBJ2-5, with 8 bases lining up with TRBD1. Unmatched junction bases numbered 12, after V lost 3 bases and J lost 2 bases. Germline values: CDR1 SGDLS, CDR2 YYNGEE. The length of the CDR3 is 17 residues. DNA of the CDR3: TGTGCCAGCAGCGATGGACAGGGTTTAAGGTTTCAAGAGACCCAGTACTTC. As protein: CASSDGQGLRFQETQYF.

V gene TRBV24-1 combines with J gene TRBJ1-5; 8 bases align to TRBD1. Looked up from germline, CDR1 is KGHDR and CDR2 is SFDVKD. V lost 0 bases, J lost 6 bases, and 12 bases stayed unmatched. The CDR3 is 18 amino acids. Here the CDR3 DNA reads TGTGCCACCAGTGATTTGCCGTTTGGACAGGGAGAATTTCAGCCCCAGCATTTT. Its protein product is CATSDLPFGQGEFQPQHF.

The V gene is TRBV30, the J gene TRBJ2-1, with D perhaps TRBD1 (6 bases). CDR3 length: 15 amino acids. CDR1 GTSNPN and CDR2 SVGIG come from the germline V gene (reference sequence). The V gene lost 0 bases and the J gene lost 5 bases, with 14 bases spanning the gap. Here the CDR3 reads CAWSVKRTANNEQFF. For the CDR3, the DNA is TGTGCCTGGAGTGTTAAGAGGACAGCAAACAATGAGCAGTTCTTC.

The chain uses TRBV7-2 and TRBJ2-1, with D hard to call. Per the germline V gene, CDR1 is SGHTA and CDR2 is FQGNSA. With 0 bases removed from V and 2 bases from J, the gap between germline ends came to 11 bases. The CDR3 totals 16 residues. The CDR3 reads CASSLAGGRTYNEQFF. The CDR3 DNA sequence: TGTGCCAGCAGCTTAGCGGGTGGAAGGACCTACAATGAGCAGTTCTTC.

The CDR3 DNA sequence: TGTGCCAGCAGTCCGCAGTCTGCGCTGGAGCCCCAGCATTTT. This codes for CASSPQSALEPQHF. The V call is TRBV27, the J call TRBJ1-5, with D uncertain. Germline CDR1 is MNHEY and CDR2 is SMNVEV (reference sequence). Trimming shortened V by 5 bases and J by 8 bases, and 16 bases separated the two germline ends. The CDR3 totals 14 residues.

CDR3 bases: TGTGCCAGCAGCGTTCATGGGACAGGGGACTATGGCTACACCTTC. The encoded protein is CASSVHGTGDYGYTF. The genes are TRBV9 and TRBJ1-2, with 10 positions matching TRBD1. Per germline, CDR1 SGDLS and CDR2 YYNGEE. This CDR3 region has 15 residues. V was clipped by 2 bases and J by 3 bases; unmatched bases: 4.

This clone was observed a single time. V and J are TRBV19 and TRBJ2-1, with D tentatively TRBD2 (6 bases). The CDR3 is 17 residues long. Germline CDR1 is LNHDA and CDR2 is SQIVND (reference sequence). The V end was cut by 6 bases, the J end by 0 bases, with 18 bases between. This CDR3 is CASSSRGLSSSYNEQFF. In nucleotides, the CDR3 is TGTGCCAGTAGCAGCCGGGGACTTTCTAGCTCCTACAATGAGCAGTTCTTC.

This clone was seen a single time. The sample has other DNA sequences that encode this CDR3 too. The chain couples TRBV5-1 to TRBJ1-3, with a tentative D call TRBD1 (5 bases). The CDR3 is made up of 14 amino acids. Germline V gene data show CDR1 as SGHRS and CDR2 as YFSETQ. With 3 bases removed from V and 1 base from J, the gap between germline ends came to 8 bases. CDR3 amino acids: CASSSGTSGNTIYF. The CDR3 DNA follows: TGCGCCAGCAGCTCAGGGACGTCTGGAAACACCATATATTTT.

This clone was detected only once. The chain recombines TRBV3-1 (or the pseudogene TRBV3-2) with TRBJ2-5; TRBD1 agrees at 8 bases. The CDR3 is 14 residues long. The trim removed 2 bases at V and 3 bases at J, leaving 2 bases unmatched. Germline V gene data show CDR1 as LGHDT and CDR2 as YNNKEL (reference sequence). This chain's CDR3 is CASSQQTGEETQYF. CDR3 sequence (DNA): TGTGCCAGCAGCCAACAGACAGGGGAAGAGACCCAGTACTTC.

The chain couples TRBV10-1 to TRBJ2-3, with D perhaps assigned TRBD1 or TRBD2 (5 bases each). The CDR3 runs to 15 residues. The germline V and J ends were trimmed by 2 bases and 3 bases, with 12 bases remaining between them. Per germline, CDR1 WNHNN and CDR2 SYGVQD (reference sequence). CDR3 sequence (DNA): TGCGCCAGCAGTGAGACAGGACTGGTAACAGATACGCAGTATTTT. Translation gives CASSETGLVTDTQYF.